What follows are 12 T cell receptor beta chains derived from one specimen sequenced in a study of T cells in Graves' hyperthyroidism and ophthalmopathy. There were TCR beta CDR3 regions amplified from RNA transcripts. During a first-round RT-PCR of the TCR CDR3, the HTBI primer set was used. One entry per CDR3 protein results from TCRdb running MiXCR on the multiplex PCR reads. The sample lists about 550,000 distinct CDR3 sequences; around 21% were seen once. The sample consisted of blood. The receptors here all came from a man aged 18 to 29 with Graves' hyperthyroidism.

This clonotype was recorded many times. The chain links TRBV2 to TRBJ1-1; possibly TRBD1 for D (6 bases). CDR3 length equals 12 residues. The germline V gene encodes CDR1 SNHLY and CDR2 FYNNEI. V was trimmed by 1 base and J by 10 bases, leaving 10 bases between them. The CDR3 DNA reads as TGTGCCAGCAGTGAAGACGGGGGGCGAGCTTTCTTT. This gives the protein CASSEDGGRAFF.

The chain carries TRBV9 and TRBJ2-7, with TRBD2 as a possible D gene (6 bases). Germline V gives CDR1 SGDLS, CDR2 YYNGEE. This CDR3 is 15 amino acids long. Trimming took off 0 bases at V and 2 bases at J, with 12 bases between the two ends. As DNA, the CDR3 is TGTGCCAGCAGCGTAGGCGGGGAACCAACCTACGAGCAGTACTTC. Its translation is CASSVGGEPTYEQYF.

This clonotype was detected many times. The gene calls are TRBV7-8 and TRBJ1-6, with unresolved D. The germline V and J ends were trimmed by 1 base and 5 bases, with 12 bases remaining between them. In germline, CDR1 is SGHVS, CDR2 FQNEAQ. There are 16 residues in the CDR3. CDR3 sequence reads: CASSLDWRNNNSPLHF. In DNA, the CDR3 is TGTGCCAGCAGCTTAGACTGGAGGAATAATAATTCACCCCTCCACTTT.

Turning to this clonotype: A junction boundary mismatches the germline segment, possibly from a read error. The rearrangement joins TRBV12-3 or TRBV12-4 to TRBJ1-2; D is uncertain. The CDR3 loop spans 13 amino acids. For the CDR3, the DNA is TGTGCCAGCAGTTTAGCGAATCGAGACATGCGTCACTTC. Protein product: CASSLANRDMRHF.

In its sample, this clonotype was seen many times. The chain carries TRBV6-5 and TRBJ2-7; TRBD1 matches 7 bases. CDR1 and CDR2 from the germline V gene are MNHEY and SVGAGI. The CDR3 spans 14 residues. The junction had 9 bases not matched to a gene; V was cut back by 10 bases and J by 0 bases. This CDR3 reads CATTGTASSYEQYF. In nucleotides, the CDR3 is TGTGCCACCACCGGGACAGCGAGCTCCTACGAGCAGTACTTC.

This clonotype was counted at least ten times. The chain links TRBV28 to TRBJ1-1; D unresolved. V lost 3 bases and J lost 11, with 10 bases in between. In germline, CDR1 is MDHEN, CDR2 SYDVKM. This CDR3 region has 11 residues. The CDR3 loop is CASSFGPEAFF. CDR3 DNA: TGTGCCAGCAGTTTCGGTCCCGAGGCTTTCTTT.

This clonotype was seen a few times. CDR3 sequence (DNA): TGTGCCAGCAGTGATGATAACGCCAGGAACATTCAGTACTTC. Translation gives CASSDDNARNIQYF. J is TRBJ2-4 and V is TRBV2; D is uncertain. The CDR3 spans 14 residues. Germline V gives CDR1 SNHLY, CDR2 FYNNEI. V was shortened by 3 bases and J by 7 bases, with 13 bases between the two germline ends.

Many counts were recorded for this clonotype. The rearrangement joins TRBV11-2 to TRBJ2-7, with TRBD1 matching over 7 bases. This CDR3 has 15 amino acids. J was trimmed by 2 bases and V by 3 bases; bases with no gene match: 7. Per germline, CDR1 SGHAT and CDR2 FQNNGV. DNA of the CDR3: TGTGCCAGCAGCTTCCTGACAGGGTCAACCTACGAGCAGTACTTC. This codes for CASSFLTGSTYEQYF.

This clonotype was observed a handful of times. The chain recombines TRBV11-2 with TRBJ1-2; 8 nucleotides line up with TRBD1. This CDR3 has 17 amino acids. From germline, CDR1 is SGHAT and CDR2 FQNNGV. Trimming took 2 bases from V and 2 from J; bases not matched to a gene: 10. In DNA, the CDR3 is TGTGCCAGCAGCTTAAAGGGAACAGGACAGGGAAACTATGGCTACACCTTC. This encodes CASSLKGTGQGNYGYTF.

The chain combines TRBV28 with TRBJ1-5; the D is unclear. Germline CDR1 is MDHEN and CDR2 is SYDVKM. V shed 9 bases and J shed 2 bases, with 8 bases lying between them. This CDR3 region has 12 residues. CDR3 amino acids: CASQVGNQPQHF. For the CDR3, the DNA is TGTGCCAGTCAGGTCGGCAATCAGCCCCAGCATTTT.

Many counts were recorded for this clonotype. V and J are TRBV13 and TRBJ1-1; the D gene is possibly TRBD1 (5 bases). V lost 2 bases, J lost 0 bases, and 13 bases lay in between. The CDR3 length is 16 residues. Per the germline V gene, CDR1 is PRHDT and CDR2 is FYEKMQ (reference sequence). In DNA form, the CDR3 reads TGTGCCAGCAGCTTAATGGTGAGGGGTCTGAACACTGAAGCTTTCTTT. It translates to CASSLMVRGLNTEAFF.

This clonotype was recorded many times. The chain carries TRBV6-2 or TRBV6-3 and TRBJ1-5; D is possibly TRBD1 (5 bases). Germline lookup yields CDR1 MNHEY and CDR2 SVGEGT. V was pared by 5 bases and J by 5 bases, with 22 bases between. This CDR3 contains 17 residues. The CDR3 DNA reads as TGTGCCAGCAGTCCCCGCCCCAAATTAATGGGACATCAGCCCCAGCATTTT. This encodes CASSPRPKLMGHQPQHF.